These T cell receptor beta chains were read from a single sample in a study of T cell repertoires in cytomegalovirus infection. These receptors have no identified antigens. TCRdb reanalysed the reads using MiXCR and keeps one entry per CDR3 protein. The sample holds some 700,000 distinct CDR3 sequences, about 30% seen once. The material was cultured PBMCs, obtained from culture after CMV antigen stimulation. All receptors derive from a human donor in good health (CMV status not recorded). Some clones in this sample may be carry-over from other donors' samples. The CDR3 runs from the conserved cysteine through the conserved F or W. Each record gives: J gene, D gene, V gene, clone size, CDR3 protein, CDR3 DNA. A D gene is named only where the DNA matches it firmly. Part of the rows lack a size; the others show once, few, many or a class for expanded clones.

j_call: TRBJ2-2; d_call: -; v_call: TRBV12-3/TRBV12-4; clone_size: -; cdr3_aa: CASSPAAGAGELFF; cdr3_nt: TGTGCCAGCAGCCCCGCGGCAGGGGCCGGGGAGCTGTTTTTT
j_call: TRBJ2-1; d_call: -; v_call: TRBV4-1; clone_size: many; cdr3_aa: CASSQSMGLPENEQFF; cdr3_nt: TGCGCCAGCAGCCAATCAATGGGACTCCCTGAGAATGAGCAGTTCTTC
j_call: TRBJ2-1; d_call: -; v_call: TRBV7-8; clone_size: few; cdr3_aa: CASSPGWDFYNEQFF; cdr3_nt: TGTGCCAGCAGCCCAGGGTGGGACTTTTACAATGAGCAGTTCTTC
j_call: TRBJ2-7; d_call: -; v_call: TRBV11-2; clone_size: -; cdr3_aa: CASSSHPGRSSEQYF; cdr3_nt: TGTGCCAGCAGCTCCCACCCAGGGAGGTCGTCCGAGCAGTACTTC
j_call: TRBJ2-2; d_call: TRBD2; v_call: TRBV10-3; clone_size: -; cdr3_aa: CAISYSGREVTGELFF; cdr3_nt: TGTGCCATCAGTTATAGCGGGAGAGAGGTGACCGGGGAGCTGTTTTTT
j_call: TRBJ2-3; d_call: -; v_call: TRBV20-1; clone_size: -; cdr3_aa: CSARGGAGAASRRHTDTQYF; cdr3_nt: TGCAGTGCTAGAGGCGGGGCAGGGGCGGCTAGTCGGCGGCACACAGATACGCAGTATTTT
j_call: TRBJ1-5; d_call: -; v_call: TRBV27; clone_size: few; cdr3_aa: CASSIMNNQPQHF; cdr3_nt: TGTGCCAGCAGTATCATGAACAATCAGCCCCAGCATTTT
j_call: TRBJ2-7; d_call: -; v_call: TRBV20-1; clone_size: -; cdr3_aa: CSANVDGSSYEQYF; cdr3_nt: TGCAGTGCTAATGTTGACGGCAGCTCCTACGAGCAGTACTTC
j_call: TRBJ2-3; d_call: -; v_call: TRBV5-3; clone_size: -; cdr3_aa: CASSLGRTKSTDTQYF; cdr3_nt: TGTGCCAGCAGCTTGGGACGGACCAAGTCCACAGATACGCAGTATTTT
j_call: TRBJ2-1; d_call: TRBD2; v_call: TRBV25-1; clone_size: -; cdr3_aa: CASVAGGYNEQFF; cdr3_nt: TGTGCCTCGGTAGCGGGAGGTTACAATGAGCAGTTCTTC
j_call: TRBJ2-7; d_call: -; v_call: TRBV7-9; clone_size: few; cdr3_aa: CASSSSKRAYEQYF; cdr3_nt: TGTGCCAGCAGCAGTAGTAAAAGAGCCTACGAGCAGTACTTC
j_call: TRBJ2-7; d_call: -; v_call: TRBV5-6; clone_size: -; cdr3_aa: CASSLTGEGSYEQYF; cdr3_nt: TGTGCCAGCAGCTTGACAGGGGAGGGCTCCTACGAGCAGTACTTC
j_call: TRBJ2-1; d_call: TRBD2; v_call: TRBV2; clone_size: -; cdr3_aa: CARRIPGLENNEQFF; cdr3_nt: TGTGCCAGGCGCATCCCGGGACTAGAGAACAATGAGCAGTTCTTC
j_call: TRBJ1-3; d_call: -; v_call: TRBV30; clone_size: -; cdr3_aa: CAWKGRGTGNTIYF; cdr3_nt: TGTGCCTGGAAGGGCAGGGGAACTGGAAACACCATATATTTT
j_call: TRBJ1-1; d_call: TRBD1; v_call: TRBV7-9; clone_size: -; cdr3_aa: CASSSRKQGVTEAFF; cdr3_nt: TGTGCCAGCAGCTCGAGAAAACAGGGGGTTACTGAAGCTTTCTTT
j_call: TRBJ2-3; d_call: -; v_call: TRBV6-6; clone_size: few; cdr3_aa: CASSNSFSPPDTQYF; cdr3_nt: TGTGCCAGCAGCAATAGCTTTTCCCCTCCAGATACGCAGTATTTT
j_call: TRBJ1-1; d_call: TRBD1; v_call: TRBV12-3/TRBV12-4; clone_size: few; cdr3_aa: CASSDQGGTEAFF; cdr3_nt: TGTGCCAGCAGTGACCAGGGGGGGACTGAAGCTTTCTTT
j_call: TRBJ1-5; d_call: -; v_call: TRBV4-1; clone_size: -; cdr3_aa: CASSQEIGHFYSNQPQHF; cdr3_nt: TGCGCCAGCAGCCAAGAAATAGGACACTTCTATAGCAATCAGCCCCAGCATTTT
j_call: TRBJ1-1; d_call: TRBD1; v_call: TRBV12-5; clone_size: -; cdr3_aa: CASGLTPGQGRSFF; cdr3_nt: TGTGCTAGTGGTTTGACCCCCGGACAGGGGCGGTCTTTCTTT
j_call: TRBJ2-3; d_call: TRBD1; v_call: TRBV12-3/TRBV12-4; clone_size: many; cdr3_aa: CASRRDRYTDTQYF; cdr3_nt: TGTGCCAGCAGGAGGGACAGGTACACAGATACGCAGTATTTT
j_call: TRBJ2-3; d_call: -; v_call: TRBV10-3; clone_size: few; cdr3_aa: CAISGGAIARDGSGGTDTQYF; cdr3_nt: TGTGCCATCAGTGGCGGGGCTATAGCGAGAGATGGTTCGGGTGGCACAGATACGCAGTATTTT
j_call: TRBJ2-3; d_call: TRBD2; v_call: TRBV7-2; clone_size: many; cdr3_aa: CASSLGTGRSGSGKDTQYF; cdr3_nt: TGTGCCAGCAGCTTAGGCACGGGTCGGAGCGGGAGTGGGAAAGATACGCAGTATTTT
j_call: TRBJ1-2; d_call: -; v_call: TRBV7-8; clone_size: many; cdr3_aa: CASSLTGGYGYTF; cdr3_nt: TGTGCCAGCAGCTTAACGGGCGGCTATGGCTACACCTTC
j_call: TRBJ2-3; d_call: TRBD2; v_call: TRBV20-1; clone_size: -; cdr3_aa: CSIGGTSGRGTDTQYF; cdr3_nt: TGCAGTATCGGCGGGACTAGCGGGAGGGGCACAGATACGCAGTATTTT
j_call: TRBJ2-4; d_call: TRBD1; v_call: TRBV6-6; clone_size: -; cdr3_aa: CASSYDRGFQNIQYF; cdr3_nt: TGTGCCAGCAGTTATGACAGGGGATTCCAAAACATTCAGTACTTC
j_call: TRBJ2-5; d_call: TRBD2; v_call: TRBV6-1; clone_size: few; cdr3_aa: CASSLWTSGGRETQYF; cdr3_nt: TGTGCCAGCAGTTTATGGACTAGCGGGGGGCGGGAGACCCAGTACTTC
j_call: TRBJ2-3; d_call: -; v_call: TRBV5-4; clone_size: -; cdr3_aa: CASSLAGVVTDTQYF; cdr3_nt: TGTGCCAGCAGCTTGGCAGGGGTAGTCACAGATACGCAGTATTTT
j_call: TRBJ2-1; d_call: -; v_call: TRBV6-5; clone_size: -; cdr3_aa: CASSEGGRPYNEQFF; cdr3_nt: TGTGCCAGCAGTGAAGGAGGGAGGCCCTACAATGAGCAGTTCTTC
j_call: TRBJ2-2; d_call: TRBD2; v_call: TRBV19; clone_size: -; cdr3_aa: CASRGTSGRVHLF; cdr3_nt: TGTGCCAGTAGAGGGACTAGCGGGAGGGTGCATCTTTTT
j_call: TRBJ1-5; d_call: -; v_call: TRBV7-2; clone_size: -; cdr3_aa: CASSPPRTAANQPQHF; cdr3_nt: TGTGCCAGCAGCCCTCCACGGACGGCCGCCAATCAGCCCCAGCATTTT